The 31 T cell receptor beta chains listed next were all sequenced from one sample in a study of T-cell memory formation after mild COVID-19. One entry per CDR3 protein, called by TCRdb with MiXCR from the 5' RACE reads. The sample holds fewer than 350,000 distinct CDR3 sequences, more than 13% seen once. The sample consisted of PBMCs or a T cell subset sorted from them (not recorded which). The receptors come from a young man who had mild COVID-19 (a few samples of this study predate the infection). Cell type and time point are not known.

In this sample, this clonotype turned up a few times. The rearrangement uses TRBV28 and TRBJ2-7; weak D call: TRBD1 (6 bases). There are 15 residues in the CDR3. The germline V gene encodes CDR1 MDHEN and CDR2 SYDVKM. V lost 5 bases to trimming and J lost 3 bases, with 17 bases between them. The CDR3 DNA reads as TGTGCCAGCAGTCAACCAGATACAGGGTTCTACGAGCAGTACTTC. Translating gives CASSQPDTGFYEQYF.

This clonotype came up a few times. This chain joins TRBV11-1 and TRBJ2-3, with D perhaps matching TRBD2 (5 bases). Deletions cut 1 base from V and 1 base from J, with 15 bases between. This CDR3 comprises 17 residues. Germline values: CDR1 SGHAT, CDR2 FQDESV (reference sequence). For the CDR3, the DNA is TGTGCCAGCAGCTTAGTTTTGCGGGCAATCGGCACAGATACGCAGTATTTT. It translates to CASSLVLRAIGTDTQYF.

This chain uses TRBV5-1 with TRBJ2-5; a weak D match, TRBD1 (6 bases). Per germline, CDR1 SGHRS and CDR2 YFSETQ. This CDR3 comprises 13 residues. Deletions cut 2 bases from V and 4 bases from J, with 9 bases between. The DNA of the CDR3 is TGCGCCAGCAGCTTTGAGGGGGTAGAGACCCAGTACTTC. Translating gives CASSFEGVETQYF.

The J gene is TRBJ1-2, the V gene TRBV20-1, with TRBD1 matching 7 bases. Losses at the gene ends were 1 base for V and 4 bases for J; bases not matched to a gene: 6. The CDR3 has 14 residues. The germline V gene has CDR1 DFQATT and CDR2 SNEGSKA (reference sequence). The CDR3 loop is CSARGQGPGYGYTF. Here the CDR3 DNA reads TGCAGTGCTAGAGGACAGGGCCCTGGCTATGGCTACACCTTC.

This clonotype was seen only a few times. This sequence joins TRBV5-1 and TRBJ2-7; D is uncertain. The germline V and J ends were trimmed by 0 bases and 4 bases, with 11 bases remaining between them. Germline loops: CDR1 SGHRS, CDR2 YFSETQ. This CDR3 is 14 amino acids long. Here the CDR3 DNA reads TGCGCCAGCAGCTTGGGGGTTGATGCGTACGAGCAGTACTTC. This codes for CASSLGVDAYEQYF.

In this sample, this clonotype turned up a few times. This rearrangement joins TRBV7-3 to TRBJ2-2; the D is unclear. With 7 bases removed from V and 5 bases from J, the gap between germline ends came to 14 bases. The CDR3 is made up of 14 amino acids. Germline assignment: CDR1 SGHTA and CDR2 FQGTGA. Written as DNA, the CDR3 is TGTGCCAGCACCAATAACCCCGCTACCGGGGAGCTGTTTTTT. It yields the protein CASTNNPATGELFF.

This chain links TRBV12-3 or TRBV12-4 with TRBJ2-5; 10 bases align to TRBD2. J was trimmed by 5 bases and V by 7 bases; bases with no gene match: 7. The length of the CDR3 is 14 residues. CDR3 DNA: TGTGCCAGCAATCCAGCGGGGGGGCGGGAGACCCAGTACTTC. It is translated as CASNPAGGRETQYF.

The chain carries TRBV7-2 and TRBJ2-7; perhaps TRBD2 as D (5 bases). The V gene's germline CDR1 is SGHTA and CDR2 FQGNSA. V lost 4 bases and J lost 0, with 10 bases in between. The CDR3 has 14 residues. CDR3 sequence: CASSWSSTSYEQYV. DNA of the CDR3: TGTGCCAGCAGCTGGTCTAGCACCTCCTACGAGCAGTACGTC.

The V and J genes are TRBV7-2 and TRBJ1-5, with D perhaps TRBD1 (5 bases). Trimming cost V 4 bases and J 3 bases, with 10 bases left between them. The CDR3 has 14 residues. Per germline, CDR1 SGHTA and CDR2 FQGNSA. The CDR3 region has the DNA TGTGCCAGCAGCTCTGACAGATCCAATCAGCCCCAGCATTTT. Translated: CASSSDRSNQPQHF.

This clonotype was counted only a few times. This chain connects TRBV4-3 to TRBJ1-5, with a weak D call TRBD1 (5 bases). Germline V gives CDR1 LGHNA, CDR2 YSLEER. Trimming stripped 0 bases from V and 6 bases from J, with 12 bases between. The CDR3 contains 15 residues. This chain's CDR3 is CASSQDFGGTQPQHF. CDR3 nucleotide sequence: TGCGCCAGCAGCCAAGATTTTGGAGGGACTCAGCCCCAGCATTTT.

This clonotype was seen only a few times. The genes are TRBV9 and TRBJ2-5; 10 bases are a match to TRBD2. Trimming removed 2 bases from V and 0 bases from J; junction bases left unmatched: 1. Germline CDR1 SGDLS, CDR2 YYNGEE. The CDR3 is 15 amino acids. The CDR3 nucleotides read TGTGCCAGCAGCGTTAGCGGGGGGTACCAAGAGACCCAGTACTTC. Residues: CASSVSGGYQETQYF.

This clonotype was seen more than once but under ten times. V usage is TRBV5-1 and J usage is TRBJ2-5; 9 positions match TRBD2. The CDR3 is made up of 15 amino acids. Germline CDR1 SGHRS, CDR2 YFSETQ. Trimming removed 3 bases from V and 3 bases from J; junction bases left unmatched: 6. The CDR3 loop reads CASSYALAGEETQYF. For the CDR3, the DNA is TGCGCCAGCAGCTACGCCTTAGCGGGGGAAGAGACCCAGTACTTC.

The chain has TRBV6-5 and TRBJ2-3; 9 bases align to TRBD1. The CDR3 spans 13 residues. Germline assignment: CDR1 MNHEY and CDR2 SVGAGI. With 6 bases clipped from V and 6 bases from J, the junction kept 4 bases outside the gene matches. CDR3 DNA sequence: TGTGCCAGCAGCCGGGACAGGGTTGATACGCAGTATTTT. Its protein product is CASSRDRVDTQYF.

The V and J genes are TRBV10-3 and TRBJ2-1, with TRBD1 matching over 8 bases. Trimming removed 10 bases from V and 7 bases from J; junction bases left unmatched: 9. Germline assignment: CDR1 ENHRY and CDR2 SYGVKD. This CDR3 is 13 amino acids long. CDR3 DNA: TGTGCCAATTGGCAGGGGGCGGGTAATGAGCAGTTCTTC. Encoded protein: CANWQGAGNEQFF.

This clonotype was counted a few times. The chain has TRBV7-9 and TRBJ2-3; 8 bases line up with TRBD1. Germline loops: CDR1 SEHNR, CDR2 FQNEAQ (reference sequence). This CDR3 comprises 19 residues. After removal of 2 bases from V and 5 bases from J, the junction contained 18 bases not matched to a gene. CDR3 DNA sequence: TGTGCCAGCAGCTTACTAGACCTAGACCTGACAGGGGACCGAGATACGCAGTATTTT. It is translated as CASSLLDLDLTGDRDTQYF.

This clonotype was counted a few times. The chain uses TRBV5-4 and TRBJ1-2; D unclear. The V and J ends lost 4 bases and 2 bases respectively, with 12 bases between them. Germline assignment: CDR1 SGHNT and CDR2 YYREEE (reference sequence). There are 14 residues in the CDR3. CDR3 in amino acids: CASSPTPDNYGYTF. The DNA of the CDR3 is TGTGCCAGCAGCCCTACGCCCGACAACTATGGCTACACCTTC.

The V call is TRBV10-3, the J call TRBJ2-6, with D possibly being TRBD1 (5 bases). The length of the CDR3 is 15 residues. Germline CDR1 reads ENHRY; CDR2 reads SYGVKD. Trimming removed 6 bases from V and 4 bases from J, with 13 bases in between. The CDR3: CAISFRDGGANVLTF. CDR3 bases: TGTGCCATCAGCTTCAGGGATGGCGGGGCCAACGTCCTGACTTTC.

V gene TRBV4-1 combines with J gene TRBJ1-3; TRBD1 might be the D (5 bases). The CDR3 covers 15 residues. Germline V gene lookup returns CDR1 MGHRA and CDR2 YSYEKL. V lost 4 bases and J lost 3, with 13 bases in between. DNA of the CDR3: TGCGCCAGCAGCCGCTACCGGGACTATGGAAACACCATATATTTT. It specifies CASSRYRDYGNTIYF.

This chain joins TRBV5-1 and TRBJ2-5; D may match TRBD1 or TRBD2 (6 bases each). CDR3 length equals 15 residues. Germline lookup yields CDR1 SGHRS and CDR2 YFSETQ. Between the trimmed V and J ends, which lost 3 bases and 5 bases, there was a span of 17 bases. CDR3: CASSSLWGARETQYF. In nucleotides, the CDR3 is TGCGCCAGCAGCTCCTTATGGGGGGCCAGGGAGACCCAGTACTTC. Looking up the rest from reference TRBV5-1 and TRBJ2-5 gives the full variable domain: KAGVTQTPRYLIKTRGQQVTLSCSPISGHRSVSWYQQTPGQGLQFLFEYFSETQRNKGNFPGRFSGRQFSNSRSEMNVSTLELGDSALYLCASSSLWGARETQYFGPGTRLLVL.

This clonotype was observed many times. The chain is built from TRBV19 and TRBJ2-5; 9 nucleotides agree with TRBD1. The ends lost 2 bases at V and 4 bases at J; junction bases unmatched: 2. Germline V gives CDR1 LNHDA, CDR2 SQIVND (reference sequence). This CDR3 has 14 amino acids. The CDR3 protein is CASSITGGGETQYF. CDR3 DNA: TGTGCCAGTAGTATAACAGGGGGCGGAGAGACCCAGTACTTC.

The CDR3 spells CASSYSRLRHGTADTEAFF. CDR3 DNA sequence: TGTGCCAGCAGTTACTCGAGGCTCCGACACGGGACAGCGGACACTGAAGCTTTCTTT. The chain couples TRBV6-5 to TRBJ1-1, with 7 bases identical to TRBD1. In germline, CDR1 is MNHEY, CDR2 SVGAGI. V was clipped by 0 bases and J by 3 bases; unmatched bases: 16. CDR3 length equals 19 residues.

There are a few counts of this clonotype. This chain joins TRBV30 and TRBJ2-1; the D gene is possibly TRBD1 (5 bases). The germline V gene encodes CDR1 GTSNPN and CDR2 SVGIG (reference sequence). This CDR3 region has 8 residues. V dropped 7 bases and J dropped 14 bases, with 9 bases sitting between them. The CDR3 is CALGRKFF. The CDR3 DNA is TGTGCCTTGGGGCGGAAGTTCTTC.

The chain is built from TRBV7-2 and TRBJ2-3; D unclear. V dropped 5 bases and J dropped 0 bases, with 9 bases sitting between them. Germline CDR1 is SGHTA and CDR2 is FQGNSA. This CDR3 is built from 14 residues. The DNA for the CDR3 is TGTGCCAGCAGCCCCCTCCATAGCACAGATACGCAGTATTTT. Protein product: CASSPLHSTDTQYF.

The V gene is TRBV4-1, the J gene TRBJ2-1; 7 nucleotides line up with TRBD2. From germline, CDR1 is MGHRA and CDR2 YSYEKL. Losses at the gene ends were 1 base for V and 6 bases for J; bases not matched to a gene: 18. The CDR3 loop spans 19 amino acids. CDR3 coding DNA: TGCGCCAGCAGCCAAGTTTGCGCCGTCGGACTAGTGGTTTGCAATGAGCAGTTCTTC. This codes for CASSQVCAVGLVVCNEQFF.

A few counts support this clonotype. The chain employs TRBV28 and TRBJ1-2; D is undetermined. V was pared by 5 bases and J by 7 bases, with 17 bases between. CDR3 length: 14 residues. Germline V CDR1 and CDR2: MDHEN, SYDVKM. CDR3 protein: CASSLPDAARGYTF. As DNA, the CDR3 is TGTGCCAGCAGTCTCCCCGACGCCGCGCGTGGCTACACCTTC.

The J gene is TRBJ2-1, the V gene TRBV5-6; tentative D call: TRBD1 (5 bases). The ends were cut back, 5 bases at V and 1 base at J, with 16 bases in the middle. Germline V CDR1 and CDR2: SGHDT, YYEEEE. The CDR3 has 16 residues. The CDR3 DNA reads as TGTGCCAGCAGACGTCAGGGTTTTGGGTCCTACAATGAGCAGTTCTTC. It specifies CASRRQGFGSYNEQFF.

At least ten counts were recorded for this clonotype. The rearrangement links TRBV18 to TRBJ2-7; D may match TRBD1 or TRBD2 (5 bases each). CDR1 is KGHSH, CDR2 LQKENI, per germline. This CDR3 region has 14 residues. V was cut by 3 bases and J by 5 bases, with 14 bases left in between. CDR3 residues: CASSPGTAENEQYF. CDR3 DNA sequence: TGTGCCAGCTCACCTGGGACCGCGGAAAACGAGCAGTACTTC.

This chain links TRBV3-1 with TRBJ1-3; possibly TRBD1 for D (5 bases). Germline V gene data show CDR1 as LGHDT and CDR2 as YNNKEL (reference sequence). The CDR3 loop spans 14 amino acids. Trimming pared 4 bases from V and 4 bases from J, leaving 11 bases between. Here the CDR3 reads CASSLAGMGNTIYF. CDR3 DNA sequence: TGTGCCAGCAGCCTCGCAGGGATGGGAAACACCATATATTTT.

V gene TRBV5-1 combines with J gene TRBJ2-5, with D perhaps TRBD2 (6 bases). This CDR3 is built from 15 residues. Germline V CDR1 and CDR2: SGHRS, YFSETQ. V was trimmed by 0 bases and J by 0 bases, leaving 9 bases between them. DNA of the CDR3: TGCGCCAGCAGCTTGGCGGGGGTGTACCAAGAGACCCAGTACTTC. This gives the protein CASSLAGVYQETQYF.

J is TRBJ2-5 and V is TRBV4-1, with a weak D call TRBD2 (6 bases). This CDR3 has 15 amino acids. With 0 bases removed from V and 5 bases from J, the gap between germline ends came to 13 bases. The germline V gene encodes CDR1 MGHRA and CDR2 YSYEKL. The CDR3 reads CASSQEGLKTETQYF. Here the CDR3 DNA reads TGCGCCAGCAGCCAAGAGGGACTCAAAACGGAGACCCAGTACTTC.

The chain employs TRBV7-9 and TRBJ2-3, with D possibly being TRBD2 (5 bases). The CDR3 contains 15 residues. Trimming pared 5 bases from V and 4 bases from J, leaving 16 bases between. Germline V gives CDR1 SEHNR, CDR2 FQNEAQ (reference sequence). The CDR3 region has the DNA TGTGCCAGCAGCCACGAGGGAACTCGAGCAGATACGCAGTATTTT. This gives the protein CASSHEGTRADTQYF.